The entry below gives a single T cell receptor beta chain sequence along with its context. Relative to the germline gene, one junction end is altered; a read error may explain this. This CDR3 is built from 13 residues. The V gene's germline CDR1 is LNHDA and CDR2 SQIVND (reference sequence). These data originate in a study of cytomegalovirus exposure and HLA in healthy donors. About the study: Samples from HLA-typed donors yielded approximately 80 million unique TCRs in an early data release.

Primers for the PCR totalled 60 Vbeta and 13 Jbeta. Repertoires were generated with immunoSEQ multiplex PCR, while TCRdb's copy carries only in-frame clones and drops some. Found here are about 210,000 clones, roughly 78% of them singletons; the top ten hold more than 0.45%. The sequence was collected from a boy under 18 in good health and CMV-seronegative. This chain connects TRBV19 to TRBJ1-1; D call uncertain. What was sequenced was PBMCs. DNA of the CDR3: TGTGCCGGTAGTATTGGGAGGAACACTGAAGCTTTCTTT. Protein: CAGSIGRNTEAFF.